The entry below gives a single TCR beta chain sequence along with its context. What it binds is not known. This sample is drawn from a study of blood T cells in healthy people across ages. Germline loops: CDR1 SGHTA, CDR2 FQGNSA. The V and J ends lost 1 base and 4 bases respectively, with 7 bases between them. This CDR3 is 13 amino acids long. Whole-study findings and limits: A greater number of naive CD4+ cells and higher diversity distinguished long-lived donors from aged donors. Naive T cell percentage and TCR beta diversity correlated strongly.

The second PCR ran about 6 to 11 cycles with a sample-barcoded 5' primer and J-beta primers. TCRdb reprocessed the 5' RACE reads via MiXCR and lists one record per CDR3 protein. This sample has about 720,000 distinct CDR3 sequences, with just under 25% found just once. The sample was also linked to a second study, of T cells of mothers and their children. This second study notes: Reads recorded for TCR beta CDR3 numbered over 8.5 million per mother and about 3 million per child.

The receptor's source is a boy aged 5-17 years in good health. The material sequenced was blood. The gene calls are TRBV7-2 and TRBJ2-5, with D possibly matching TRBD2 (5 bases). Here the CDR3 DNA reads TGTGCCAGCAGCTTAGTAGCGCGAGAGACCCAGTACTTC. Translated, it gives CASSLVARETQYF.